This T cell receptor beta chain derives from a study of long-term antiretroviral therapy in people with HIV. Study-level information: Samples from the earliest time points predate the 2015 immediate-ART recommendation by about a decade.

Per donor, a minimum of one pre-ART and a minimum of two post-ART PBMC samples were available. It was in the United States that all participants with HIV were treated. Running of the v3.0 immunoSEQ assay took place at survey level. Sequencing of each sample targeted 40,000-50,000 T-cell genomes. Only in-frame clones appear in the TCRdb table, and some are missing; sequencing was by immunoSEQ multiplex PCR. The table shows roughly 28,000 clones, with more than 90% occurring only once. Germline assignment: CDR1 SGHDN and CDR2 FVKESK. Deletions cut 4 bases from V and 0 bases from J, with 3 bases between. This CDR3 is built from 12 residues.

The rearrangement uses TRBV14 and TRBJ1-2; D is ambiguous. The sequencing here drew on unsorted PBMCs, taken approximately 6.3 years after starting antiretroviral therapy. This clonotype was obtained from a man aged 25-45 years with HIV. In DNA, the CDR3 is TGTGCCAGCAGCCGGTCTAACTATGGCTACACCTTC. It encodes CASSRSNYGYTF.